The entry below describes one TCR beta chain. Antigen unknown. The data belong to a study of regulatory T cells in long-lasting Graves disease. Turning to the study itself: Persistent cases were those of Graves' disease that involved over 5 years of antithyroid drugs with positive TSH receptor antibodies.

Library construction for TCR beta used iRepertoire HTBI primers and Arm-PCR of CDR3 regions. Methods used by the authors: Across samples, 62 TRBV and 12 to 15 TRBJ segments were found. TCRdb recomputed calls from the multiplex PCR reads with MiXCR, one row per CDR3 protein. TCRdb assigned the V and J calls; the authors' analysis was not used. The table shows roughly 500,000 distinct CDR3 sequences, with about 20% occurring only once. Regarding time point: persistent/refractory GD, antithyroid drugs over 5 years with positive TRAb. There was RNA extracted from PBMCs, and the TCR library was made from it. About 9.2 milliliters of peripheral blood were taken and placed in EDTA tubes. Study results and caveats: Segments TRBV28, TRBJ1-2 and TRBJ2-5 showed preferential usage in persistent disease.

The germline V gene has CDR1 LNHNV and CDR2 YYDKDF (reference sequence). The CDR3 is made up of 15 amino acids. V shed 0 bases and J shed 3 bases, with 11 bases lying between them. Source: peripheral blood mononuclear cells (PBMCs), taken when the disease was refractory, from a patient treated with antithyroid drugs. The receptor comes from a female donor with Graves disease. The chain is built from TRBV15 and TRBJ1-1; unclear D gene. Here the CDR3 reads CATSRDRAAYTEAFF. The CDR3 bases are TGTGCCACCAGCAGAGATAGGGCGGCGTACACTGAAGCTTTCTTT.